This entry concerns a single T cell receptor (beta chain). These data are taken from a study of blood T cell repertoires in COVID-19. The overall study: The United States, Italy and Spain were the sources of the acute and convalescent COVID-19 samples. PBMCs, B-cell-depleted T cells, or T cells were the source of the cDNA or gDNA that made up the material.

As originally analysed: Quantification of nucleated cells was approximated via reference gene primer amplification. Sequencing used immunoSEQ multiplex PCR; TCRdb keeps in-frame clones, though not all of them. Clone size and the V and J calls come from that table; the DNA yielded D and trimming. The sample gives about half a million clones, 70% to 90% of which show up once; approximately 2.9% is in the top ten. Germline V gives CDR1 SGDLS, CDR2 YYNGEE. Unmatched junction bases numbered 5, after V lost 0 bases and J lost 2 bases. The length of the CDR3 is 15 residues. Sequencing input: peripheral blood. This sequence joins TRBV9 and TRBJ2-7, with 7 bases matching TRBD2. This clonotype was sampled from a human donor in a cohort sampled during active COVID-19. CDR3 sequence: CASSVALGLPYEQYF. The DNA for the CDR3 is TGTGCCAGCAGCGTAGCTCTGGGACTACCCTACGAGCAGTACTTC.